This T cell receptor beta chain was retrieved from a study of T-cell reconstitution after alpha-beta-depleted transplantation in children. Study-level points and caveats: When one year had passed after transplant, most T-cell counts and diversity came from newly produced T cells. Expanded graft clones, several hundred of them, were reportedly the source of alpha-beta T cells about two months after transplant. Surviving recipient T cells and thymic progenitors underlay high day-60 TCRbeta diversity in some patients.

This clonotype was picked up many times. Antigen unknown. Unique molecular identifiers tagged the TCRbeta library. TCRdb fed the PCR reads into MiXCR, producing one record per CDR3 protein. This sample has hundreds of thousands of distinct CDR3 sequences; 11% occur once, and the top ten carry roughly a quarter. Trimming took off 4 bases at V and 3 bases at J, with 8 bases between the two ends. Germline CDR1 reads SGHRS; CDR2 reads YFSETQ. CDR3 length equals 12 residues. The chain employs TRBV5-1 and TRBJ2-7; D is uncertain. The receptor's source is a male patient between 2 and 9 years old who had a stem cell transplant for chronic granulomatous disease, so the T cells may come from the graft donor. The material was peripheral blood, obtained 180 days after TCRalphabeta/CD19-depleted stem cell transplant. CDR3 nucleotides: TGCGCCAGCAGCGGGGTTAACTACGAGCAGTACTTC. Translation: CASSGVNYEQYF.